The T cell receptor beta chain under discussion was sequenced for a study of siplizumab effects on memory and regulatory T cells. Concerning this clone itself: Its antigen is currently unknown.

Only in-frame clones appear in the TCRdb table, and some are missing; sequencing was by immunoSEQ multiplex PCR. The sample contains roughly 93,000 clones, roughly 94% of which appear only once. The germline V gene encodes CDR1 MNHEY and CDR2 SVGAGI. The CDR3 consists of 14 residues. Trimming cost V 5 bases and J 4 bases, with 14 bases left between them. General study results and limits: Proliferating siplizumab-cultured Tregs lacked confirmed suppressive function. Alloreactive sequences whose origin lay in unstimulated CD4+ memory cells were significantly reduced by siplizumab.

What was sequenced was non-Treg CD4+ T cells sorted from blood. This TCR came from a human donor in good health. The V and J genes are TRBV6-5 and TRBJ1-2, with D hard to call. CDR3 bases: TGTGCCAGCAGTGATGGACGGGATATCTATGGCTACACCTTC. Encoded protein: CASSDGRDIYGYTF.